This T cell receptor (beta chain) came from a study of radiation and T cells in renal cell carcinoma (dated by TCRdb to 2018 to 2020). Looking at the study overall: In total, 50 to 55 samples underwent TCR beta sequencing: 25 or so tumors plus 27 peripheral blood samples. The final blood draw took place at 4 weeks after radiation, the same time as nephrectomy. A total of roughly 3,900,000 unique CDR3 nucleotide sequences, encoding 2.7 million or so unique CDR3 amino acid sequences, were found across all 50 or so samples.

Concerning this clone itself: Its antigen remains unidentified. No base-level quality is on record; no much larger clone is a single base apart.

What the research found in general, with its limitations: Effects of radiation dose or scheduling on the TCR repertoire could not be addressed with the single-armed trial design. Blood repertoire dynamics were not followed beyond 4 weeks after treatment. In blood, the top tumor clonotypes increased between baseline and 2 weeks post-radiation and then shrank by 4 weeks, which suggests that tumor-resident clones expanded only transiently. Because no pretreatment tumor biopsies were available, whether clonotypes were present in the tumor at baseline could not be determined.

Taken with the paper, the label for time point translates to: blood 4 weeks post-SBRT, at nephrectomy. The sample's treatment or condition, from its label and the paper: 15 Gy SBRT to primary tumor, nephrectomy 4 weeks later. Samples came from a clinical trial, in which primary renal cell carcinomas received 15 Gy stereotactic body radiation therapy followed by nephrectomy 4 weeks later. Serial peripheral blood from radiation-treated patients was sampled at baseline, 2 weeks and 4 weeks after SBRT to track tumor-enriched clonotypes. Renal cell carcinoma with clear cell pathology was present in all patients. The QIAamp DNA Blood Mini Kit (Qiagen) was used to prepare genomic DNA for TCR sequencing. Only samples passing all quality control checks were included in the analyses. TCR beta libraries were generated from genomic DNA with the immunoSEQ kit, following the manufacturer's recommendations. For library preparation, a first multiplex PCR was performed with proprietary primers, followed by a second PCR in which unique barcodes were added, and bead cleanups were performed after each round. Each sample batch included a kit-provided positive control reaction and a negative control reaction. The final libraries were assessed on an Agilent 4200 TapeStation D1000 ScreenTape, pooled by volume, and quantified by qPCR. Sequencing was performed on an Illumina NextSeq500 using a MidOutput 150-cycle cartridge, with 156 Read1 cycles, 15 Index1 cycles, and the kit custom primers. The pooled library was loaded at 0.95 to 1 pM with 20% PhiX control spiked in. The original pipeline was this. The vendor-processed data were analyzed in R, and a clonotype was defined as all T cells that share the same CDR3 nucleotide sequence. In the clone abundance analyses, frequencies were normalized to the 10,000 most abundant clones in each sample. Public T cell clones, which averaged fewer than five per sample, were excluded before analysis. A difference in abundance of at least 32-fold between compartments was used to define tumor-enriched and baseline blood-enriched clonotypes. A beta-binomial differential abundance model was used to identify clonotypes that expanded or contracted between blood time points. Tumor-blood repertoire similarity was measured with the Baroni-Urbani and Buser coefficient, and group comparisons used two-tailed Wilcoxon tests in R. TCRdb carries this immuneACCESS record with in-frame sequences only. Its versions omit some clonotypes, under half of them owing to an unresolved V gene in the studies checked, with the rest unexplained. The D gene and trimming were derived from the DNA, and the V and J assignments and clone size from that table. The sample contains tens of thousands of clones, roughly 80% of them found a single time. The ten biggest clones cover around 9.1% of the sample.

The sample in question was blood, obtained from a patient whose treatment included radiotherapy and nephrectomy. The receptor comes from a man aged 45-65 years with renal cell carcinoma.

CDR3 protein: CASSLHAGPTDTQYF. The nucleotide sequence is given as TGTGCCAGCAGCTTGCACGCGGGACCCACAGATACGCAGTATTTT. This chain is built from TRBV13 and TRBJ2-3, and possibly TRBD2, on 6 matching bases. The CDR3 holds 15 amino acids from the cysteine to the phenylalanine. Only the CDR3 DNA stays, 45 bases, in frame from base 1. V is clipped by 3 bases and J by 2 bases, and the sequence between their germline boundaries is 12 bases long. The germline V gene (reference sequence) yields PRHDT for CDR1 and FYEKMQ for CDR2.